This T cell receptor beta chain was documented in a study of T cell responses to AZD1222 COVID-19 vaccine. Produced via immunoSEQ multiplex PCR; TCRdb's table is partial and in-frame only. The top ten hold 3% to 4% of the sample, which has around 140,000 clones, approximately 92% seen once. Germline-derived CDR1 and CDR2 are SEHNR and FQNEAQ (reference sequence). The CDR3 sequence is 15 residues long. V was pared by 2 bases and J by 4 bases, with 7 bases of the junction left unmatched. This TCR was recovered from an adult who received the AZD1222 COVID-19 vaccine. The specimen was peripheral blood, collected 28 days after the second AZD1222 dose. J is TRBJ1-1 and V is TRBV7-9, with TRBD1 identical over 7 bases. The CDR3 region has the DNA TGTGCCAGCAGCTTACAGGGGGTTCTCCCCACTGAAGCTTTCTTT. It yields the protein CASSLQGVLPTEAFF.